The 20 T cell receptor beta chains in this list originate from one sample, sequenced in a study of control samples from healthy donors and cancer patients. Sequenced by immunoSEQ multiplex PCR; TCRdb stores in-frame clones only, minus some. The sample shows 95,000 to 150,000 clones, 91% of them seen only once. The sample taken for sequencing was blood. These receptors were taken from a woman aged 18 to 35 in good health.

The chain joins TRBV2 to TRBJ1-1; D is possibly TRBD1 (6 bases). This CDR3 has 13 residues. CDR1 is SNHLY and CDR2 is FYNNEI in the germline V gene. V lost 5 bases and J 6 bases, leaving 13 bases between the germline ends. The DNA of the CDR3 is TGTGCCAGCAGTACAACAGGGTCTTCTGAAGCTTTCTTT. It encodes CASSTTGSSEAFF.

The chain couples TRBV19 to TRBJ1-2; 8 bases line up with TRBD1. With 3 bases clipped from V and 4 bases from J, the junction kept 4 bases outside the gene matches. CDR1 is LNHDA, CDR2 SQIVND, per germline (reference sequence). There are 14 residues in the CDR3. The CDR3 loop reads CASSMGTGSYGYTF. CDR3 bases: TGTGCCAGTAGTATGGGGACAGGCAGCTATGGCTACACCTTC.

V gene TRBV6-1 combines with J gene TRBJ2-3; 10 bases fit TRBD2. The CDR3 has 17 amino acids. Looked up from germline, CDR1 is MNHNS and CDR2 is SASEGT. The V gene end was trimmed by 2 bases and the J gene end by 0 bases; junction bases not matched to a gene: 5. In nucleotides, the CDR3 is TGTGCCAGCAGTGAATTGGTGACTAGCGGGAGCACAGATACGCAGTATTTT. It is translated as CASSELVTSGSTDTQYF.

The J gene is TRBJ2-1, the V gene TRBV9; D is perhaps TRBD1 (5 bases). Germline V CDR1 and CDR2: SGDLS, YYNGEE. The length of the CDR3 is 17 residues. V was cut by 0 bases and J by 4 bases, with 17 bases left in between. This CDR3 reads CASSVEGSIPSYNEQFF. The DNA for the CDR3 is TGTGCCAGCAGCGTAGAGGGGTCTATCCCCTCTTACAATGAGCAGTTCTTC.

V and J are TRBV20-1 and TRBJ2-3, with TRBD2 matching 11 bases. CDR1 is DFQATT, CDR2 SNEGSKA, per germline (reference sequence). V was clipped by 3 bases and J by 2 bases; unmatched bases: 7. There are 16 residues in the CDR3. The CDR3 DNA follows: TGCAGTGCTAGTCTTATGACTAGCGGGATCACAGATACGCAGTATTTT. This encodes CSASLMTSGITDTQYF.

V usage is TRBV7-8 and J usage is TRBJ2-3; unclear D gene. This CDR3 contains 12 residues. Germline V CDR1 and CDR2: SGHVS, FQNEAQ. V lost 5 bases to trimming and J lost 4 bases, with 7 bases between them. CDR3 DNA: TGTGCCAGCAGCCGGAACGCAGATACGCAGTATTTT. It yields the protein CASSRNADTQYF.

This chain connects TRBV6-5 to TRBJ1-1; maybe TRBD1 (6 bases). CDR1 is MNHEY, CDR2 SVGAGI, per germline. The V gene lost 2 bases and the J gene lost 4 bases, with 14 bases spanning the gap. This CDR3 has 15 amino acids. The CDR3 DNA reads as TGTGCCAGCAGTTACGGTACAGGGTTAGCCACTGAAGCTTTCTTT. This encodes CASSYGTGLATEAFF.

This chain links TRBV18 with TRBJ2-7; tentative D call: TRBD2 (5 bases). Trimming left V 3 bases short and J 3 bases short, with 18 bases between. The CDR3 spans 16 residues. Per germline, CDR1 KGHSH and CDR2 LQKENI. The chain's CDR3 is CASSPGVAGQNYEQYF. Written as DNA, the CDR3 is TGTGCCAGCTCACCCGGGGTGGCCGGTCAAAACTACGAGCAGTACTTC. The full variable domain, completed using reference TRBV18 and TRBJ2-7, is NAGVMQNPRHLVRRRGQEARLRCSPMKGHSHVYWYRQLPEEGLKFMVYLQKENIIDESGMPKERFSAEFPKEGPSILRIQQVVRGDSAAYFCASSPGVAGQNYEQYFGPGTRLTVT.

The DNA of the CDR3 is TGTGCCAGCAGCCCCACAAGTTACGAGCAGTACTTC. Encoded protein: CASSPTSYEQYF. V usage is TRBV7-8 and J usage is TRBJ2-7; no clear D gene. From germline, CDR1 is SGHVS and CDR2 FQNEAQ. This CDR3 contains 12 residues. V shed 5 bases and J shed 4 bases, with 9 bases lying between them. The full variable domain, with the rest looked up from reference TRBV7-8 and TRBJ2-7, is GAGVSQSPRYKVAKRGQDVALRCDPISGHVSLFWYQQALGQGPEFLTYFQNEAQLDKSGLPSDRFFAERPEGSVSTLKIQRTQQEDSAVYLCASSPTSYEQYFGPGTRLTVT.

Note on this clone: Sequence at one end of the junction differs from germline and may be a read error. The V and J genes are TRBV7-8 and TRBJ1-1, with D tentatively TRBD1 (6 bases). In germline, CDR1 is SGHVS, CDR2 FQNEAQ. The CDR3 has 13 amino acids. CDR3 sequence (DNA): TGTGCCAGCAGCTTTCCGGGGGGGCGCGGGTGGTCCTTT. Translation gives CASSFPGGRGWSF.

The chain has TRBV28 and TRBJ1-2; tentative D call: TRBD1 (6 bases). This CDR3 contains 13 residues. CDR1 is MDHEN and CDR2 is SYDVKM in the germline V gene. Trimming pared 7 bases from V and 5 bases from J, leaving 14 bases between. In DNA form, the CDR3 reads TGTGCCAGCAAGGGGGGAGGTACTTATGGCTACACCTTC. It encodes CASKGGGTYGYTF.

The V and J genes are TRBV12-3 or TRBV12-4 and TRBJ2-7, with TRBD1 identical over 7 bases. With V trimmed by 6 bases and J by 6 bases, 8 bases remained unmatched. The CDR3 loop spans 13 amino acids. DNA for the CDR3: TGTGCCAGCAGAACCAGACAGGGATCCGAGCAGTACTTC. Protein: CASRTRQGSEQYF.

V usage is TRBV27 and J usage is TRBJ2-3, with a possible D match to TRBD2 (5 bases). The CDR3 totals 16 residues. CDR1 is MNHEY, CDR2 SMNVEV, per germline (reference sequence). The V end lost 6 bases, the J end lost 3 bases, and 19 bases lay between the germline ends. The CDR3 coding sequence is TGTGCCAGCAGCCCGGGTGTGGGAGAACTAACAGATACGCAGTATTTT. Amino acids: CASSPGVGELTDTQYF.

The rearrangement joins TRBV19 to TRBJ1-2; D may be TRBD1 (5 bases). In germline, CDR1 is LNHDA, CDR2 SQIVND (reference sequence). The CDR3 has 13 amino acids. Trimming pared 3 bases from V and 7 bases from J, leaving 12 bases between. DNA for the CDR3: TGTGCCAGTAGTATGCAGGGTATGCGTGGCTACACCTTC. Translation gives CASSMQGMRGYTF.

V is TRBV18 and J is TRBJ1-1, with TRBD1 matching 7 bases. V lost 3 bases to trimming and J lost 1 base; unmatched junction nucleotides: 8. CDR3 length: 16 residues. Germline V lookup: CDR1 KGHSH, CDR2 LQKENI. The CDR3 region is CASSPLLGQQNTEAFF. The CDR3 nucleotides are TGTGCCAGCTCACCTTTATTGGGACAGCAGAACACTGAAGCTTTCTTT.

CDR3 bases: TGTGCCAGCAGTCAGAAGGCGTTCGGGGTTGAAAAACTGTTTTTT. Translation: CASSQKAFGVEKLFF. This chain joins TRBV3-1 (or the pseudogene TRBV3-2) and TRBJ1-4; D gene unclear. There are 15 residues in the CDR3. In germline, CDR1 is LGHDT, CDR2 YNNKEL (reference sequence). V was pared by 6 bases and J by 7 bases, with 18 bases between.

The J gene is TRBJ1-1, the V gene TRBV4-3, with D tentatively TRBD1 (5 bases). The CDR3 length is 15 residues. The V end lost 2 bases, the J end lost 1 base, and 11 bases lay between the germline ends. Germline V gives CDR1 LGHNA, CDR2 YSLEER. The CDR3 protein is CASSQLGPKNTEAFF. CDR3 DNA: TGCGCCAGCAGCCAATTGGGACCGAAGAACACTGAAGCTTTCTTT.

In nucleotides, the CDR3 is TGTGCCAGCAGCTCCGCGCTGGCGCCCTCGGGGACCCAGTACTTC. It translates to CASSSALAPSGTQYF. The chain employs TRBV7-2 and TRBJ2-5; no firm D call. The CDR3 totals 15 residues. The V gene's germline CDR1 is SGHTA and CDR2 FQGNSA. Deletions cut 4 bases from V and 7 bases from J, with 19 bases between.

The chain is built from TRBV11-1 and TRBJ2-7; the D gene could be TRBD1 or TRBD2 (7 bases each). Germline CDR1 SGHAT, CDR2 FQDESV (reference sequence). CDR3 length: 13 residues. Trimming removed 3 bases at V and 6 bases at J, with 12 bases between. CDR3 protein: CASSFSRGGEQYF. CDR3 in DNA: TGTGCCAGCAGCTTCAGCAGGGGGGGCGAGCAGTACTTC.

This rearrangement joins TRBV28 to TRBJ2-3, with 7 positions matching TRBD2. Germline trimming cut 6 bases from V and 2 bases from J; bases unmatched to any gene: 5. Germline CDR1 is MDHEN and CDR2 is SYDVKM. The CDR3 has 14 amino acids. The CDR3 region has the DNA TGTGCCAGCAGCCGAGCGGGGTACACAGATACGCAGTATTTT. As protein: CASSRAGYTDTQYF.